Listed below are T cell receptor beta chains from one sample, sequenced in a study of T cell responses to AZD1222 COVID-19 vaccine. Profiled with immunoSEQ multiplex PCR; TCRdb holds only in-frame clones, not every one. The sample lists about 130,000 clones; about 82% were seen once. The source was peripheral blood, collected on day 0 of AZD1222 vaccination. These receptors all come from an adult in good health. Both conserved end residues are part of each CDR3. Each record gives: D gene, clone size, V gene, J gene, CDR3 DNA, CDR3 protein. A D gene is named only where the DNA matches it firmly. Only some rows state a clone size, as once, few, many or a class for expanded clones.

d_call: TRBD2; clone_size: -; v_call: TRBV9; j_call: TRBJ2-5; cdr3_nt: TGTGCCAGCAGTGCAGGTCCTAGCGGGCATCAAGAGACCCAGTACTTC; cdr3_aa: CASSAGPSGHQETQYF
d_call: TRBD2; clone_size: once; v_call: TRBV18; j_call: TRBJ2-7; cdr3_nt: TGTGCCAGCTCACTTAGCGGGAGGCCTTCCTACGAGCAGTACTTC; cdr3_aa: CASSLSGRPSYEQYF
d_call: TRBD2; clone_size: -; v_call: TRBV3-1/TRBV3-2; j_call: TRBJ2-1; cdr3_nt: TGTGCCAGCAGCCAAGGGAGCGGGATGCAGCATGAGCAGTTCTTC; cdr3_aa: CASSQGSGMQHEQFF
d_call: -; clone_size: -; v_call: TRBV5-6; j_call: TRBJ1-6; cdr3_nt: TGTGCCAGCAGCTTTAACGAGTCACCCCTCCACTTT; cdr3_aa: CASSFNESPLHF
d_call: TRBD2; clone_size: -; v_call: TRBV7-3; j_call: TRBJ2-1; cdr3_nt: TGTGCCAGCAGCCCCCTAGCGGGGGCTGGTTACAATGAGCAGTTCTTC; cdr3_aa: CASSPLAGAGYNEQFF
d_call: TRBD2; clone_size: -; v_call: TRBV9; j_call: TRBJ2-7; cdr3_nt: TGTGCCAGCAGCGCCGGACTAGCGAATTACGAGCAGTACTTC; cdr3_aa: CASSAGLANYEQYF
d_call: TRBD1; clone_size: -; v_call: TRBV9; j_call: TRBJ2-2; cdr3_nt: TGTGCCAGCAGCGTAGCAGGGGGCGCTAACACCGGGGAGCTGTTTTTT; cdr3_aa: CASSVAGGANTGELFF
d_call: -; clone_size: few; v_call: TRBV10-2; j_call: TRBJ1-5; cdr3_nt: TGCGCCAGCAGTGAGTCGATTGGGGAAGACCAGCCCCAGCATTTT; cdr3_aa: CASSESIGEDQPQHF
d_call: -; clone_size: -; v_call: TRBV24-1; j_call: TRBJ2-7; cdr3_nt: TGTGCCACCCAAGACAGGTCAAATAGCGAGCAGTACTTC; cdr3_aa: CATQDRSNSEQYF
d_call: -; clone_size: -; v_call: TRBV18; j_call: TRBJ1-1; cdr3_nt: TGTGCCAGCTCCCCCACAAGGAGTATCTTAGGCACTGAAGCTTTCTTT; cdr3_aa: CASSPTRSILGTEAFF
d_call: TRBD1; clone_size: -; v_call: TRBV15; j_call: TRBJ1-1; cdr3_nt: TGTGCCACCAGCTTTCAGGGGGTTGGGGCTTTCTTT; cdr3_aa: CATSFQGVGAFF
d_call: -; clone_size: -; v_call: TRBV6-2/TRBV6-3; j_call: TRBJ1-5; cdr3_nt: TGTGCCAGCAGTTTTTCGGGGAGTCTGGGTTCCATCGGTTTGTTTGGTTTT; cdr3_aa: CASSFSGSLGSIGLFGF
d_call: -; clone_size: -; v_call: TRBV18; j_call: TRBJ2-3; cdr3_nt: TGTGCCAGCTCACTCCGGGACGGTGACACAGATACGCAGTATTTT; cdr3_aa: CASSLRDGDTDTQYF
d_call: TRBD1; clone_size: -; v_call: TRBV6-4; j_call: TRBJ2-1; cdr3_nt: TGTGCCAGCAGTGAAACCGGGACAGGACGGAATGAGCAGTTCTTC; cdr3_aa: CASSETGTGRNEQFF
d_call: -; clone_size: -; v_call: TRBV11-2; j_call: TRBJ2-5; cdr3_nt: TGTGCCAGCAGATATAGCTGGAGCGGATACCAAGAGACCCAGTACTTC; cdr3_aa: CASRYSWSGYQETQYF
d_call: TRBD1; clone_size: few; v_call: TRBV7-2; j_call: TRBJ1-5; cdr3_nt: TGTGCCAGCAGCTGGGACAGGGGCCGCGGCCAGCCCCAGCATTTT; cdr3_aa: CASSWDRGRGQPQHF
d_call: -; clone_size: -; v_call: TRBV4-1; j_call: TRBJ2-3; cdr3_nt: TGCGCCAGCAGCCAACCATCGGGCAGGAAGACAGATACGCAGTATTTT; cdr3_aa: CASSQPSGRKTDTQYF
d_call: TRBD1; clone_size: -; v_call: TRBV9; j_call: TRBJ1-5; cdr3_nt: TGTGCCAGCAGCGTAGGGGCAGGGGGTCGCAATCAGCCCCAGCATTTT; cdr3_aa: CASSVGAGGRNQPQHF
d_call: TRBD1; clone_size: -; v_call: TRBV18; j_call: TRBJ1-5; cdr3_nt: TGTGCCAGCTCACCCTGGGACAGGGGGCTTGGGCAGCCCCAGCATTTT; cdr3_aa: CASSPWDRGLGQPQHF
d_call: -; clone_size: -; v_call: TRBV11-2; j_call: TRBJ2-1; cdr3_nt: TGTGCCAGCAGCTTAGGAGTTCGTGGTAGATACTCCTACAATGAGCAGTTCTTC; cdr3_aa: CASSLGVRGRYSYNEQFF
d_call: TRBD1; clone_size: -; v_call: TRBV6-1; j_call: TRBJ2-7; cdr3_nt: TGTGCCAGCAGTGAATGGACAGGGCTACGCGAGCAGTACTTC; cdr3_aa: CASSEWTGLREQYF
d_call: TRBD2; clone_size: -; v_call: TRBV19; j_call: TRBJ2-7; cdr3_nt: TGTGCCAGTAGTACTAAAGGACTAGCGGGAGCGACGCACGAGCAGTACTTC; cdr3_aa: CASSTKGLAGATHEQYF
d_call: TRBD1; clone_size: -; v_call: TRBV5-1; j_call: TRBJ2-3; cdr3_nt: TGCGCCAGCAGCTTGGTCCTGACAGGGGGCTCGACAGATACGCAGTATTTT; cdr3_aa: CASSLVLTGGSTDTQYF
d_call: TRBD1; clone_size: -; v_call: TRBV7-9; j_call: TRBJ2-2; cdr3_nt: TGTGCCAGCAGCTCCCGGACAGGGGTAGCCACCGGGGAGCTGTTTTTT; cdr3_aa: CASSSRTGVATGELFF
d_call: -; clone_size: -; v_call: TRBV10-3; j_call: TRBJ2-1; cdr3_nt: TGTGCCATCAGGACGGATCGAGGGAGCTCCTACAATGAGCAGTTCTTC; cdr3_aa: CAIRTDRGSSYNEQFF
d_call: -; clone_size: -; v_call: TRBV7-2; j_call: TRBJ1-2; cdr3_nt: TGTGCCAGCAGTTATGGTAGCTATGGCTACACCTTC; cdr3_aa: CASSYGSYGYTF
d_call: -; clone_size: -; v_call: TRBV29-1; j_call: TRBJ2-3; cdr3_nt: TGCAGCGTTGGCGGGGCCGCTAGCACAGATACGCAGTATTTT; cdr3_aa: CSVGGAASTDTQYF
d_call: -; clone_size: -; v_call: TRBV28; j_call: TRBJ1-1; cdr3_nt: TGTGCCAGCAGTTTATGGACTGAAGCTTTCTTT; cdr3_aa: CASSLWTEAFF
d_call: -; clone_size: -; v_call: TRBV10-3; j_call: TRBJ2-2; cdr3_nt: TGTGCCATCAGCCTTCGGAAACAGGGTAGCACCGGGGAGCTGTTTTTT; cdr3_aa: CAISLRKQGSTGELFF
d_call: -; clone_size: -; v_call: TRBV14; j_call: TRBJ1-2; cdr3_nt: TGTGCCAGCAGCCAAGATCGGGGGGCTGGTGGCTACACCTTC; cdr3_aa: CASSQDRGAGGYTF
d_call: TRBD1; clone_size: -; v_call: TRBV30; j_call: TRBJ1-1; cdr3_nt: TGTGCCTGGAGTGCACCAGGGGGGCTCTTTAGGTTCACTGAAGCTTTCTTT; cdr3_aa: CAWSAPGGLFRFTEAFF
d_call: TRBD1; clone_size: -; v_call: TRBV14; j_call: TRBJ1-4; cdr3_nt: TGTGCCAGCGAGGGACAGGGAAGGAAACTGTTTTTT; cdr3_aa: CASEGQGRKLFF
d_call: TRBD1; clone_size: few; v_call: TRBV28; j_call: TRBJ1-1; cdr3_nt: TGTGCCAGCGAGACCAGACAGGGGAGCCCGAACACTGAAGCTTTCTTT; cdr3_aa: CASETRQGSPNTEAFF
d_call: -; clone_size: -; v_call: TRBV4-3; j_call: TRBJ2-2; cdr3_nt: TGCGCCAGCAGCCTCAGACAAGAACGGACCGGGGAGCTGTTTTTT; cdr3_aa: CASSLRQERTGELFF
d_call: -; clone_size: once; v_call: TRBV19; j_call: TRBJ2-5; cdr3_nt: TGTGCCAGTAGCGACCTAGGGGGGCCGGAGACCCAGTACTTC; cdr3_aa: CASSDLGGPETQYF
d_call: -; clone_size: -; v_call: TRBV9; j_call: TRBJ1-5; cdr3_nt: TGTGCCAGCAGCGGCGGCAATCAGCCCCAGCATTTT; cdr3_aa: CASSGGNQPQHF
d_call: TRBD2; clone_size: -; v_call: TRBV5-1; j_call: TRBJ2-7; cdr3_nt: TGCGCCAGCAGCTTGAATTGGCGGGAGGGCCACTGGGAGCAGTACTTC; cdr3_aa: CASSLNWREGHWEQYF
d_call: -; clone_size: -; v_call: TRBV9; j_call: TRBJ2-3; cdr3_nt: TGTGCCAGCAGCGCAGGGGCGGGACTCGGCACAGATACGCAGTATTTT; cdr3_aa: CASSAGAGLGTDTQYF
d_call: -; clone_size: -; v_call: TRBV18; j_call: TRBJ1-1; cdr3_nt: TGTGCCAGCTCACTCGGACCCACGGGCACTGAAGCTTTCTTT; cdr3_aa: CASSLGPTGTEAFF
d_call: -; clone_size: -; v_call: TRBV19; j_call: TRBJ1-1; cdr3_nt: TGTGCCAGTAGTATTGGCACGAGGAGCACTGAAGCTTTCTTT; cdr3_aa: CASSIGTRSTEAFF
d_call: TRBD2; clone_size: -; v_call: TRBV7-3; j_call: TRBJ2-2; cdr3_nt: TGTGCCAGCAGCTTAACTGCCTGGACTAGCGACACCGGGGAGCTGTTTTTT; cdr3_aa: CASSLTAWTSDTGELFF
d_call: TRBD2; clone_size: -; v_call: TRBV24-1; j_call: TRBJ2-3; cdr3_nt: TGTGCCACCAGTGATCCGCGGGAGGGGGGAGATACGCAGTATTTT; cdr3_aa: CATSDPREGGDTQYF
d_call: TRBD1; clone_size: -; v_call: TRBV6-5; j_call: TRBJ1-4; cdr3_nt: TGTGCCAGCACTAAGACAGGGAGTAATGAAAAACTGTTTTTT; cdr3_aa: CASTKTGSNEKLFF
d_call: TRBD1; clone_size: -; v_call: TRBV7-2; j_call: TRBJ2-7; cdr3_nt: TGTGCCAGCAGCTCGGGACAGACTCTCTCCTACGAGCAGTACTTC; cdr3_aa: CASSSGQTLSYEQYF
d_call: -; clone_size: -; v_call: TRBV3-1/TRBV3-2; j_call: TRBJ1-5; cdr3_nt: TGTGCCAGCAGCCCGAGGGCCGGGAGTCAGCCCCAGCATTTT; cdr3_aa: CASSPRAGSQPQHF
d_call: -; clone_size: -; v_call: TRBV7-9; j_call: TRBJ1-4; cdr3_nt: TGTGCCAGCAGCCCGCCCGAGGGGAGGACTAATGAAAAACTGTTTTTT; cdr3_aa: CASSPPEGRTNEKLFF